Following are 12 T cell receptor beta chains from one sample sequenced in a study of blood T cell repertoires in COVID-19 (dated by TCRdb to 2020 to 2021). The receptor library was made with the immunoSEQ multiplex PCR assay. Not all clones reach the TCRdb copy of this immuneACCESS table, which keeps in-frame sequences only. Checked studies attribute under half of the gap to unresolved V genes and leave the rest unexplained. Here the sample has 310,000 or so clones; about 87% occur a single time. In total, the top ten clones hold around 1.2% of the sample. Input material: peripheral blood. These receptor sequences come from a man between 65 and 80 years old with acute or convalescent COVID-19.

This clone appeared once. CDR3 sequence reads: CASSLPLVLAGGYNEQFF. The CDR3 coding sequence is TGTGCCAGCAGCTTACCCCTCGTGTTAGCGGGGGGATACAATGAGCAGTTCTTC. This chain uses TRBV7-9 with TRBJ2-1, with 10 bases lining up with TRBD2. Germline lookup yields CDR1 SEHNR and CDR2 FQNEAQ (reference sequence). The CDR3 covers 18 residues. The trim removed 2 bases at V and 4 bases at J, leaving 11 bases unmatched.

The chain employs TRBV7-2 and TRBJ1-5; weak D call: TRBD1 (5 bases). Germline CDR1 reads SGHTA; CDR2 reads FQGNSA. This CDR3 is 14 amino acids long. V was clipped by 2 bases and J by 7 bases, with 12 bases between them. The CDR3 DNA is TGTGCCAGCAGCTTAATGGGCGGGGGACAGCCCCAGCATTTT. It is translated as CASSLMGGGQPQHF. Drawing the rest from reference TRBV7-2 and TRBJ1-5, the complete variable domain is GAGVSQSPSNKVTEKGKDVELRCDPISGHTALYWYRQSLGQGLEFLIYFQGNSAPDKSGLPSDRFSAERTGGSVSTLTIQRTQQEDSAVYLCASSLMGGGQPQHFGDGTRLSIL.

The chain links TRBV7-9 to TRBJ2-1; 8 bases align to TRBD1. The CDR3 totals 13 residues. CDR1 and CDR2 from the germline V gene are SEHNR and FQNEAQ (reference sequence). V shed 6 bases, J shed 7 bases, and the junction held 5 bases outside the gene matches. The CDR3, as DNA: TGTGCCAGCAGTTCCAGGGGGCTAAATGAGCAGTTCTTC. Its translation is CASSSRGLNEQFF.

The rearrangement uses TRBV7-2 and TRBJ2-3, with D possibly TRBD2 on 6 matching bases. Trimming pared 4 bases from V and 2 bases from J, leaving 10 bases between. The length of the CDR3 is 14 residues. Germline CDR1 and CDR2: SGHTA and FQGNSA. The CDR3 region is CASSSVAATDTQYF. In DNA form, the CDR3 reads TGTGCCAGCAGCTCCGTAGCGGCCACAGATACGCAGTATTTT.

The chain uses TRBV5-6 and TRBJ2-7; D not resolved. V was clipped by 6 bases and J by 6 bases, with 16 bases between them. The CDR3 totals 13 residues. In germline, CDR1 is SGHDT, CDR2 YYEEEE. For the CDR3, the DNA is TGTGCCAGCACCCTGGATGGGCGCTCCGAGCAGTACTTC. Protein sequence: CASTLDGRSEQYF.

The chain links TRBV9 to TRBJ2-1, with 8 bases matching TRBD2. The CDR3 extends over 15 amino acids. Looked up from germline, CDR1 is SGDLS and CDR2 is YYNGEE. The junction had 6 bases not matched to a gene; V was cut back by 3 bases and J by 4 bases. The CDR3 protein is CASSAAGDRYNEQFF. The CDR3 DNA reads as TGTGCCAGCAGCGCAGCGGGAGACAGGTACAATGAGCAGTTCTTC.

The rearrangement joins TRBV19 to TRBJ1-5, with 8 nucleotides matching TRBD1. Trimming at V came to 6 bases and at J to 2 bases, leaving 9 bases not matched to a gene. The CDR3 is 16 residues long. CDR1 and CDR2 from the germline V gene are LNHDA and SQIVND (reference sequence). CDR3 DNA: TGTGCCAGTAGGACAGACCAGGGGGCGCGCAATCAGCCCCAGCATTTT. Translation gives CASRTDQGARNQPQHF.

The sample holds one count of this clone. This sequence joins TRBV6-6 and TRBJ2-1; TRBD2 is a possible D gene (5 bases). The CDR3 sequence is 14 residues long. The germline CDR1 and CDR2 sequences are MNHNY and SVGAGI (reference sequence). The V gene lost 7 bases and the J gene lost 4 bases, with 14 bases spanning the gap. The CDR3 region is CASNPPGYYNEQFF. The CDR3 region has the DNA TGTGCCAGCAACCCCCCGGGATATTACAATGAGCAGTTCTTC.

The gene calls are TRBV27 and TRBJ1-2; unclear D gene. The germline V and J ends were trimmed by 4 bases and 4 bases, with 19 bases remaining between them. The germline V gene has CDR1 MNHEY and CDR2 SMNVEV (reference sequence). This CDR3 contains 16 residues. CDR3 loop: CASSSIYGSEGYGYTF. The CDR3, as DNA: TGTGCCAGCAGTTCGATTTACGGGTCAGAGGGCTATGGCTACACCTTC.

The chain uses TRBV24-1 and TRBJ2-3; D not certain. V was trimmed by 5 bases and J by 2 bases, leaving 10 bases between them. Germline assignment: CDR1 KGHDR and CDR2 SFDVKD. The CDR3 length is 14 residues. CDR3 nucleotide sequence: TGTGCCACCAGTGGAATCAGATACACAGATACGCAGTATTTT. Its protein product is CATSGIRYTDTQYF.

The chain has TRBV19 and TRBJ1-1; the D is unclear. V was shortened by 7 bases and J by 1 base, with 13 bases between the two germline ends. CDR3 size: 14 residues. CDR1 is LNHDA and CDR2 is SQIVND in the germline V gene (reference sequence). CDR3 region: CASIRAGRNTEAFF. CDR3 nucleotides: TGTGCCAGTATACGGGCGGGTCGGAACACTGAAGCTTTCTTT.

The V and J genes are TRBV4-2 and TRBJ2-5; TRBD1 agrees at 9 bases. Losses at the gene ends were 3 bases for V and 5 bases for J; bases not matched to a gene: 10. Germline-derived CDR1 and CDR2 are LGHNA and YNFKEQ. The CDR3 has 16 amino acids. For the CDR3, the DNA is TGTGCCAGCAGCCAGGGGGGACAGGGAGTTAGCGAGACCCAGTACTTC. Protein sequence: CASSQGGQGVSETQYF.